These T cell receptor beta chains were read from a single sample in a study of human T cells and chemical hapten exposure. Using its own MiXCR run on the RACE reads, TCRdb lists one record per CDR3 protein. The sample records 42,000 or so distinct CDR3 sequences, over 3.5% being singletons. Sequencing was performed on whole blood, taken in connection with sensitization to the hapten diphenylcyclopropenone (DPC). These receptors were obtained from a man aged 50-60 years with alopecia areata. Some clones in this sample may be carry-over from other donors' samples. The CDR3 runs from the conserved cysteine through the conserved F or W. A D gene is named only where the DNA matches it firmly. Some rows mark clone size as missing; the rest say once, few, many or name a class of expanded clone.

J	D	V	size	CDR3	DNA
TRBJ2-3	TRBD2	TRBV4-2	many	CASSQGLASPDTQYF	TGTGCCAGCAGCCAGGGACTAGCGAGCCCAGATACGCAGTATTTT
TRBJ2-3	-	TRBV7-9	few	CASSLAGDSDTQYF	TGTGCCAGCAGCTTAGCGGGAGACTCCGATACGCAGTATTTT
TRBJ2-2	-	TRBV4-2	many	CASSQDIASNTGELFF	TGTGCCAGCAGCCAAGATATAGCCTCGAACACCGGGGAGCTGTTTTTT
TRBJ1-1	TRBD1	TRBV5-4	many	CASSLWGTGDTEAFF	TGTGCCAGCAGCTTGTGGGGGACAGGGGACACTGAAGCTTTCTTT
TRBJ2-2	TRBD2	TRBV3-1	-	CASSQVAGKYTGELFF	TGTGCCAGCAGCCAAGTAGCGGGGAAATACACCGGGGAGCTGTTTTTT
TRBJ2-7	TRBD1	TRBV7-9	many	CASSLPGGFYEQYF	TGTGCCAGCAGCTTACCAGGGGGCTTCTACGAGCAGTACTTC
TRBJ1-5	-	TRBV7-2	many	CASSLALGNQPQHF	TGTGCCAGCAGCTTAGCGCTGGGCAATCAGCCCCAGCATTTT
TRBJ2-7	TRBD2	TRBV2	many	CASTDSGSSYEQYF	TGTGCCAGCACCGACAGCGGGAGTTCGTACGAGCAGTACTTC
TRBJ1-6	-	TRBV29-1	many	CSVGETYGSPLHF	TGCAGCGTTGGAGAGACGTATGGCTCACCCCTCCACTTT
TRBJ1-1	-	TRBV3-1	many	CASSLLGPTTEAFF	TGTGCCAGCAGCCTCTTGGGGCCCACCACTGAAGCTTTCTTT
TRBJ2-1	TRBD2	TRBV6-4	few	CASSALAGPGNEQFF	TGTGCCAGCAGTGCCCTAGCGGGTCCCGGCAATGAGCAGTTCTTC
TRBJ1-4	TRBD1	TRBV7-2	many	CASSRSVGGDREKLFF	TGTGCCAGCAGCCGATCCGTAGGAGGGGACAGAGAAAAACTGTTTTTT
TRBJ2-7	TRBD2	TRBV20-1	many	CSANLREGPGGEQYF	TGCAGTGCTAATCTGCGGGAGGGCCCTGGGGGCGAGCAGTACTTC
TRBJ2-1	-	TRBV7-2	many	CASSLAGSEQFF	TGTGCCAGCAGCTTAGCGGGAAGTGAGCAGTTCTTC
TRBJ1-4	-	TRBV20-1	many	CSARRQFSTNEKLFF	TGCAGTGCTCGCCGCCAGTTTTCAACTAATGAAAAACTGTTTTTT
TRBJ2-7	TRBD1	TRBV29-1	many	CSVAQGQGSGSEQYF	TGCAGCGTCGCCCAGGGACAGGGATCAGGGTCCGAGCAGTACTTC
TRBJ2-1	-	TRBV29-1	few	CSVAFGGWSGNEQFF	TGCAGCGTCGCTTTTGGCGGATGGTCGGGCAATGAGCAGTTCTTC